A single sample gave rise to the 15 T cell receptor beta chains below, sequenced in a study of blood T cell repertoires in COVID-19. Produced via immunoSEQ multiplex PCR; TCRdb's table is partial and in-frame only. The table lists around 210,000 clones, more than 80% of them singletons. Sequencing input: PBMCs or T cells enriched from blood (not recorded which). The receptors were sampled from a woman in her late teens or twenties who had recovered from COVID-19.

A remark on this clone: Other DNA sequences of this sample code for an identical CDR3. The gene calls are TRBV29-1 and TRBJ1-1; maybe TRBD1 (6 bases). Per germline, CDR1 SQVTM and CDR2 ANQGSEA. Trimming left V 6 bases short and J 3 bases short, with 8 bases between. This CDR3 region has 11 residues. The CDR3 nucleotides are TGCAGCGTGGACAGTTACACTGAAGCTTTCTTT. Translation: CSVDSYTEAFF.

The rearrangement links TRBV9 to TRBJ1-3; D is ambiguous. Germline CDR1 reads SGDLS; CDR2 reads YYNGEE. The length of the CDR3 is 16 residues. V gave up 3 bases and J gave up 0 bases, with 13 bases separating them. The CDR3 here is CASSAQTPDSGNTIYF. CDR3 sequence (DNA): TGTGCCAGCAGCGCCCAGACACCTGACTCTGGAAACACCATATATTTT.

The rearrangement joins TRBV3-1 (or the pseudogene TRBV3-2) to TRBJ1-6; 7 nucleotides match TRBD1. After removal of 0 bases from V and 7 bases from J, the junction contained 3 bases not matched to a gene. CDR1 and CDR2 from the germline V gene are LGHDT and YNNKEL (reference sequence). The CDR3 extends over 15 amino acids. The CDR3 region is CASSQEDRSNSPLHF. Here the CDR3 DNA reads TGTGCCAGCAGCCAAGAGGACAGGTCAAATTCACCCCTCCACTTT.

V and J are TRBV28 and TRBJ1-1; possibly TRBD1 for D (6 bases). Germline V gene lookup returns CDR1 MDHEN and CDR2 SYDVKM. The CDR3 is 14 residues long. The germline V and J ends were trimmed by 3 bases and 10 bases, with 18 bases remaining between them. Here the CDR3 DNA reads TGTGCCAGCAGTTTGGGGGGGGCCCACGCGCGAGCTTTCTTT. Protein sequence: CASSLGGAHARAFF.

This clone appeared a single time. The chain couples TRBV7-9 to TRBJ2-2; TRBD1 agrees at 7 bases. The CDR3 runs to 14 residues. Looked up from germline, CDR1 is SEHNR and CDR2 is FQNEAQ (reference sequence). The V gene end was trimmed by 5 bases and the J gene end by 3 bases; junction bases not matched to a gene: 3. The DNA for the CDR3 is TGTGCCAGCAGCCCGGGACAGCACACCGGGGAGCTGTTTTTT. Its protein product is CASSPGQHTGELFF.

The CDR3 here is CASYSGRVETQYF. For the CDR3, the DNA is TGTGCCAGCTACAGCGGACGAGTGGAGACCCAGTACTTC. This chain links TRBV6-6 with TRBJ2-5; possibly TRBD2 for D (5 bases). The germline gives CDR1 MNHNY, CDR2 SVGAGI (reference sequence). Trimming took 8 bases from V and 5 from J, leaving 15 bases between them. The CDR3 is 13 residues long.

CDR3: CASNRAGTGRDTEAFF. Written as DNA, the CDR3 is TGTGCCAGCAACCGGGCCGGGACAGGGAGGGACACTGAAGCTTTCTTT. The chain has TRBV9 and TRBJ1-1; 9 bases align to TRBD1. Germline V gene lookup returns CDR1 SGDLS and CDR2 YYNGEE. The CDR3 is 16 residues long. Germline trimming cut 6 bases from V and 3 bases from J; bases unmatched to any gene: 12. The whole variable domain, filled in from reference TRBV9 and TRBJ1-1, reads DSGVTQTPKHLITATGQRVTLRCSPRSGDLSVYWYQQSLDQGLQFLIQYYNGEERAKGNILERFSAQQFPDLHSELNLSSLELGDSALYFCASNRAGTGRDTEAFFGQGTRLTVV.

This rearrangement joins TRBV5-1 to TRBJ2-7; TRBD1 matches 12 bases. The J segment lost 7 bases and the V segment lost 5 bases, leaving 10 bases of the junction unmatched. The CDR3 contains 15 residues. Germline V lookup: CDR1 SGHRS, CDR2 YFSETQ. In DNA, the CDR3 is TGCGCCAGCAGAGGGGCGGGACAGGGGGCCGAAGAGCAGTACTTC. Residues: CASRGAGQGAEEQYF.

The chain employs TRBV19 and TRBJ2-1, with D hard to call. CDR1 and CDR2 from the germline V gene are LNHDA and SQIVND (reference sequence). The V end lost 3 bases, the J end lost 5 bases, and 11 bases lay between the germline ends. The CDR3 runs 14 residues. CDR3 sequence: CASSIPPLNNEQFF. CDR3 coding DNA: TGTGCCAGTAGTATCCCCCCCTTAAACAATGAGCAGTTCTTC.

The rearrangement links TRBV14 to TRBJ1-5; 7 bases agree with TRBD1. Germline-derived CDR1 and CDR2 are SGHDN and FVKESK. V lost 0 bases, J lost 0 bases, and 5 bases stayed unmatched. CDR3 length equals 17 residues. The CDR3 spells CASSQDTRDSSNQPQHF. The CDR3 nucleotides read TGTGCCAGCAGCCAAGATACTCGGGACAGTAGCAATCAGCCCCAGCATTTT.

The count of this clone is one. The V and J genes are TRBV4-1 and TRBJ2-2, with a weak D call TRBD1 (7 bases). V lost 4 bases, J lost 5 bases, and 17 bases lay in between. In germline, CDR1 is MGHRA, CDR2 YSYEKL. The CDR3 is made up of 16 amino acids. CDR3 sequence reads: CASSPSTGTLTGELFF. The CDR3 DNA reads as TGCGCCAGCAGCCCCTCGACAGGGACTCTTACCGGGGAGCTGTTTTTT.

This chain uses TRBV18 with TRBJ2-5; 9 bases map to TRBD1. Per germline, CDR1 KGHSH and CDR2 LQKENI. With 2 bases clipped from V and 2 bases from J, the junction kept 6 bases outside the gene matches. The CDR3 runs to 16 residues. This CDR3 is CASSPRRDRGQETQYF. In DNA form, the CDR3 reads TGTGCCAGCTCACCAAGACGAGACAGGGGGCAAGAGACCCAGTACTTC.

CDR3 sequence: CATRSISQGRADNEQFF. The CDR3 nucleotides are TGTGCCACCAGGAGTATATCACAGGGGAGAGCGGACAATGAGCAGTTCTTC. The chain is built from TRBV15 and TRBJ2-1, with TRBD1 identical over 7 bases. Trimming removed 6 bases from V and 5 bases from J; junction bases left unmatched: 16. The CDR3 is 17 residues long. CDR1 LNHNV and CDR2 YYDKDF come from the germline V gene (reference sequence).

The chain is built from TRBV11-2 and TRBJ2-5; D not resolved. Germline V gene sequence: CDR1 SGHAT, CDR2 FQNNGV. V was trimmed by 5 bases and J by 5 bases, leaving 6 bases between them. The CDR3 spans 11 residues. CDR3 nucleotides: TGTGCCAGCAGCCCCCATGAGACCCAGTACTTC. Encoded protein: CASSPHETQYF. Full variable domain (missing parts from reference TRBV11-2 and TRBJ2-5): EAGVAQSPRYKIIEKRQSVAFWCNPISGHATLYWYQQILGQGPKLLIQFQNNGVVDDSQLPKDRFSAERLKGVDSTLKIQPAKLEDSAVYLCASSPHETQYFGPGTRLLVL.

The chain employs TRBV5-1 and TRBJ1-6; tentatively, D is TRBD1 (5 bases). The CDR3 length is 14 residues. Germline lookup yields CDR1 SGHRS and CDR2 YFSETQ. Trimming took off 3 bases at V and 8 bases at J, with 12 bases between the two ends. The CDR3 DNA follows: TGCGCCAGCAGCTCCGGGGGATTGGATTCACCCCTCCACTTT. This translates into CASSSGGLDSPLHF.